The next 19 T cell receptor beta chains were all read from a single sample in a study of blood T cell repertoires in COVID-19. Only in-frame clones appear in the TCRdb table, and some are missing; sequencing was by immunoSEQ multiplex PCR. The sample holds about 250,000 clones; about nine tenths are singletons and the top ten take approximately 1.6%. Specimen: PBMCs or T cells enriched from blood (not recorded which). These receptors were obtained from a man aged 35-49 years who had recovered from COVID-19.

This clone was seen repeatedly, ten times or more. The chain links TRBV15 to TRBJ2-7; 8 bases fit TRBD1. CDR1 is LNHNV, CDR2 YYDKDF, per germline (reference sequence). The CDR3 has 14 amino acids. Trimming cost V 5 bases and J 3 bases; bases outside gene matches: 6. CDR3 coding DNA: TGTGCCACCAGCCTCGACAGGGGCTACTACGAGCAGTACTTC. Translating it yields CATSLDRGYYEQYF.

CDR3 bases: TGCAGTGCTAGTTACGAAACAGGGGGAAACACCATATATTTT. It encodes CSASYETGGNTIYF. The chain employs TRBV20-1 and TRBJ1-3; a possible D gene is TRBD1 (6 bases). Germline V gives CDR1 DFQATT, CDR2 SNEGSKA (reference sequence). The CDR3 runs to 14 residues. Trimming pared 3 bases from V and 4 bases from J, leaving 13 bases between.

The V and J genes are TRBV5-1 and TRBJ2-1, with D possibly matching TRBD2 (6 bases). The CDR3 is 17 amino acids. Germline loops: CDR1 SGHRS, CDR2 YFSETQ. The V gene lost 1 base and the J gene lost 6 bases, with 20 bases spanning the gap. The CDR3 loop reads CASSLQGGLALGNEQFF. The DNA for the CDR3 is TGCGCCAGCAGCTTGCAGGGTGGGCTAGCGCTCGGCAATGAGCAGTTCTTC.

The rearrangement uses TRBV30 and TRBJ1-6, with D perhaps TRBD1 (6 bases). Germline loops: CDR1 GTSNPN, CDR2 SVGIG (reference sequence). The CDR3 sequence is 15 residues long. V lost 5 bases, J lost 0 bases, and 11 bases lay in between. CDR3 residues: CAWSEGGSYNSPLHF. In DNA form, the CDR3 reads TGTGCCTGGTCTGAAGGGGGCTCCTATAATTCACCCCTCCACTTT. The full variable domain, with the rest looked up from reference TRBV30 and TRBJ1-6, is SQTIHQWPATLVQPVGSPLSLECTVEGTSNPNLYWYRQAAGRGLQLLFYSVGIGQISSEVPQNLSASRPQDRQFILSSKKLLLSDSGFYLCAWSEGGSYNSPLHFGNGTRLTVT.

This clone occurred once. Other DNA sequences in this sample translate to the same CDR3. The chain recombines TRBV5-6 with TRBJ2-7; D is ambiguous. V shed 0 bases and J shed 4 bases, with 5 bases lying between them. Germline V gene lookup returns CDR1 SGHDT and CDR2 YYEEEE. This CDR3 has 12 residues. Here the CDR3 reads CASSLGGYEQYF. For the CDR3, the DNA is TGTGCCAGCAGCTTGGGAGGTTACGAGCAGTACTTC.

A single count supports this clone. The rearrangement links TRBV12-3 or TRBV12-4 to TRBJ1-2; weak D call: TRBD1 (5 bases). Trimming left V 5 bases short and J 1 base short, with 8 bases between. The CDR3 has 13 residues. CDR3 in amino acids: CASSRTSNYGYTF. The CDR3 DNA is TGTGCCAGCAGTCGGACAAGTAACTATGGCTACACCTTC.

V gene TRBV28 combines with J gene TRBJ1-5, with D tentatively TRBD1 (6 bases). The CDR3 runs 15 residues. The V gene's germline CDR1 is MDHEN and CDR2 SYDVKM. V was trimmed by 5 bases and J by 4 bases, leaving 15 bases between them. Here the CDR3 DNA reads TGTGCCAGCAGTCAAACCTCGGACAGAAATCAGCCCCAGCATTTT. Its translation: CASSQTSDRNQPQHF.

The chain uses TRBV2 and TRBJ1-1; 9 nucleotides agree with TRBD1. The CDR3 consists of 14 residues. Looked up from germline, CDR1 is SNHLY and CDR2 is FYNNEI. V was pared by 3 bases and J by 5 bases, with 4 bases of the junction left unmatched. This CDR3 is CASSETGGSTEAFF. DNA of the CDR3: TGTGCCAGCAGTGAGACAGGGGGAAGTACTGAAGCTTTCTTT.

This clone turned up a few times. Germline and junction disagree at one end, which may indicate a read error. V gene TRBV9 combines with J gene TRBJ1-2; tentative D call: TRBD1 (5 bases). The CDR3 contains 13 residues. Per germline, CDR1 SGDLS and CDR2 YYNGEE. The CDR3 DNA follows: TGTGCCAGCAGAGCCGGGACTAAGTATGGCTACACCTTC. It translates to CASRAGTKYGYTF. Variable domain in full (rest from reference TRBV9 and TRBJ1-2): DSGVTQTPKHLITATGQRVTLRCSPRSGDLSVYWYQQSLDQGLQFLIQYYNGEERAKGNILERFSAQQFPDLHSELNLSSLELGDSALYFCASRAGTKYGYTFGSGTRLTVV.

V and J are TRBV5-1 and TRBJ1-4; 7 nucleotides align to TRBD1. The length of the CDR3 is 14 residues. The germline CDR1 and CDR2 sequences are SGHRS and YFSETQ. Trimming at V came to 0 bases and at J to 6 bases, leaving 2 bases not matched to a gene. CDR3 sequence: CASSLDGTDEKLFF. In DNA form, the CDR3 reads TGCGCCAGCAGCTTGGACGGGACAGATGAAAAACTGTTTTTT.

The rearrangement uses TRBV24-1 and TRBJ2-1, with D possibly TRBD1 on 5 matching bases. From germline, CDR1 is KGHDR and CDR2 SFDVKD. The CDR3 is made up of 13 amino acids. Trimming took 5 bases from V and 8 from J, leaving 12 bases between them. The CDR3 here is CATSGGHNDEQFF. For the CDR3, the DNA is TGTGCCACCAGTGGAGGACACAACGATGAGCAGTTCTTC.

The chain is built from TRBV29-1 and TRBJ2-1; weak D call: TRBD2 (5 bases). Germline V gene sequence: CDR1 SQVTM, CDR2 ANQGSEA. The CDR3 contains 12 residues. The V end lost 3 bases, the J end lost 6 bases, and 9 bases lay between the germline ends. The CDR3 sequence: CSVDGLLNEQFF. For the CDR3, the DNA is TGCAGCGTTGACGGACTCCTCAATGAGCAGTTCTTC.

The chain combines TRBV7-2 with TRBJ2-1; the match to TRBD2 covers 9 bases. This CDR3 comprises 16 residues. V shed 1 base and J 10 bases; nucleotides not matched to a gene: 11. The germline gives CDR1 SGHTA, CDR2 FQGNSA. This chain's CDR3 is CASSLDGGGARREQFF. Written as DNA, the CDR3 is TGTGCCAGCAGCTTAGATGGCGGGGGGGCCCGACGAGAGCAGTTCTTC. The whole variable domain, filled in from reference TRBV7-2 and TRBJ2-1, reads GAGVSQSPSNKVTEKGKDVELRCDPISGHTALYWYRQSLGQGLEFLIYFQGNSAPDKSGLPSDRFSAERTGGSVSTLTIQRTQQEDSAVYLCASSLDGGGARREQFFGPGTRLTVL.

About this clone: Additional DNA sequences in this sample encode the identical CDR3. The chain recombines TRBV7-8 with TRBJ1-1; no clear D gene. The CDR3 contains 14 residues. V lost 2 bases and J 1 base, leaving 8 bases between the germline ends. Germline V CDR1 and CDR2: SGHVS, FQNEAQ. The CDR3 here is CASSLTAGNTEAFF. For the CDR3, the DNA is TGTGCCAGCAGCTTAACCGCAGGGAACACTGAAGCTTTCTTT.

The chain carries TRBV4-3 and TRBJ1-1, with a weak D call TRBD1 (5 bases). Germline V gene lookup returns CDR1 LGHNA and CDR2 YSLEER. The CDR3 is made up of 15 amino acids. V lost 0 bases to trimming and J lost 7 bases, with 15 bases between them. CDR3 sequence reads: CASSQDIGIRGEAFF. DNA of the CDR3: TGCGCCAGCAGCCAAGATATTGGGATTAGGGGTGAAGCTTTCTTT.

V and J are TRBV7-2 and TRBJ1-5; D is unclear. The CDR3 length is 12 residues. V was shortened by 5 bases and J by 6 bases, with 8 bases between the two germline ends. Germline CDR1 reads SGHTA; CDR2 reads FQGNSA. CDR3 region: CASSLTSQPQHF. In DNA, the CDR3 is TGTGCCAGCAGCCTTACAAGTCAGCCCCAGCATTTT.

The chain combines TRBV7-9 with TRBJ2-7, with TRBD2 matching over 8 bases. CDR1 SEHNR and CDR2 FQNEAQ come from the germline V gene (reference sequence). This CDR3 region has 12 residues. J was trimmed by 7 bases and V by 5 bases; bases with no gene match: 4. The CDR3, as DNA: TGTGCCAGCAGCCCGCGGGAGGAGGAGCAGTACTTC. The encoded protein is CASSPREEEQYF.

Turning to this clone: Other DNA sequences in the same sample also yield this CDR3. The rearrangement links TRBV4-1 to TRBJ1-2; TRBD1 might be the D (5 bases). Germline-derived CDR1 and CDR2 are MGHRA and YSYEKL. This CDR3 contains 15 residues. The ends were cut back, 0 bases at V and 1 base at J, with 9 bases in the middle. CDR3 DNA sequence: TGCGCCAGCAGCCAAGATCAGGGCGGTAACTATGGCTACACCTTC. This gives the protein CASSQDQGGNYGYTF.

The chain employs TRBV18 and TRBJ2-7, with 7 bases that match TRBD1. V was pared by 4 bases and J by 4 bases, with 10 bases of the junction left unmatched. This CDR3 spans 15 amino acids. Germline V gives CDR1 KGHSH, CDR2 LQKENI. DNA for the CDR3: TGTGCCAGCTCACGACAGGGAGACTCAACTTACGAGCAGTACTTC. It translates to CASSRQGDSTYEQYF.